There are a few counts of the clone carrying this T cell receptor (beta chain). Its antigen is not identified. The data originate from a study of OX40 agonist ivuxolimab in advanced cancers. Whole-study context: Partial responses were recorded for three patients, including one with hepatocellular carcinoma and two with cutaneous melanoma.

Study-wide results and caveats: Determination of antigen specificity was not performed for the expanded peripheral T cells. More expanded clones were found, on average, in CD8+ than in CD4+ T cells. Low normalized T-cell clonal expansion also characterized some of the nonresponders.

Profiled with immunoSEQ multiplex PCR; TCRdb holds only in-frame clones, not every one. Altogether about 44,000 clones are present, about 90% being singletons, with the ten largest covering less than 60%. Trimming cost V 3 bases and J 3 bases, with 6 bases left between them. The length of the CDR3 is 12 residues. This receptor was obtained from an adult with an advanced solid tumor such as melanoma, head and neck, liver or kidney cancer. V is TRBV23-1 and J is TRBJ2-7; a possible D gene is TRBD2 (6 bases). TRBV23-1 is identified as an open reading frame with a role that is uncertain. Sequenced material: CD4+ or CD8+ T cells sorted from blood, taken in a trial of the OX40 agonist ivuxolimab. The CDR3 reads CASSQDYYEQYF. DNA of the CDR3: TGCGCCAGCAGTCAGGACTACTACGAGCAGTACTTC.